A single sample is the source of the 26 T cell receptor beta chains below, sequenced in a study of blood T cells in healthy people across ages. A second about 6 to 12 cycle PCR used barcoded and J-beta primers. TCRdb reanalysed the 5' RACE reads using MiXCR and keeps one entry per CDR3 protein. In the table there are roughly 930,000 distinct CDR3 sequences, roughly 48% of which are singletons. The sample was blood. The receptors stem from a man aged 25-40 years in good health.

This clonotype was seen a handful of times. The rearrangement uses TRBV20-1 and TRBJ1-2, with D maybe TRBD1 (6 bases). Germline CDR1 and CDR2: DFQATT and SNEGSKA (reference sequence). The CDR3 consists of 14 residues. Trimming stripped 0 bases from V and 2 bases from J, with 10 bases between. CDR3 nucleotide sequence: TGCAGTGCTAGAGATCGGGGGCAGAACTATGGCTACACCTTC. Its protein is CSARDRGQNYGYTF.

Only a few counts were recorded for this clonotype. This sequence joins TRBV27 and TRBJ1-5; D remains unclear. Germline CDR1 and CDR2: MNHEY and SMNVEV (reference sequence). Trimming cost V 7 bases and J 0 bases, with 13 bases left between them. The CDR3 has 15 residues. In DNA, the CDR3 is TGTGCCAGCAAAATAGAGGCCTATAGCAATCAGCCCCAGCATTTT. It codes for CASKIEAYSNQPQHF.

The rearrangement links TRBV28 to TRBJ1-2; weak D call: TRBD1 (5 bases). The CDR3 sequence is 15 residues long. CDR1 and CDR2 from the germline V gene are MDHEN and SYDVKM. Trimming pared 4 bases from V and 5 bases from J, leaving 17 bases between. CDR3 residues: CASSSPGTVFYGYTF. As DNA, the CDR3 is TGTGCCAGCAGTTCGCCCGGGACGGTCTTTTATGGCTACACCTTC.

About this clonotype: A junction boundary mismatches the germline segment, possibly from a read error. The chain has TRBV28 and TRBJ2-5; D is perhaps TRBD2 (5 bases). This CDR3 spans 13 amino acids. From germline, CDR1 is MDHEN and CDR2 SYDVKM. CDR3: CASSLFGEETQNF. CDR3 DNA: TGTGCCAGCAGTTTGTTCGGGGAAGAGACCCAGAACTTC. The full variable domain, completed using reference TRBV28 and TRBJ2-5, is DVKVTQSSRYLVKRTGEKVFLECVQDMDHENMFWYRQDPGLGLRLIYFSYDVKMKEKGDIPEGYSVSREKKERFSLILESASTNQTSMYLCASSLFGEETQNFGPGTRLLVL.

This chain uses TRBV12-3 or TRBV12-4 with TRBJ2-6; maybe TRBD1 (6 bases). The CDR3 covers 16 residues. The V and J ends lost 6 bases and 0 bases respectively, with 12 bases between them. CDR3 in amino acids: CASSRDKNSGANVLTF. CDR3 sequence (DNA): TGTGCCAGCAGCCGGGACAAAAACTCTGGGGCCAACGTCCTGACTTTC.

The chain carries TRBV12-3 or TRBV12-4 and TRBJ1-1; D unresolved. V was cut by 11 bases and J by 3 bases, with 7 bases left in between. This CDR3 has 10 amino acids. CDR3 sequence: CAGSYTEAFF. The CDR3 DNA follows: TGTGCCGGGTCGTACACTGAAGCTTTCTTT.

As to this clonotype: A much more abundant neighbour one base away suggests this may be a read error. The DNA for the CDR3 is TGTGCCAGCAGTGAAGGGGAGTCAGGGGACGACGAGCAGTACTTC. Its translation: CASSEGESGDDEQYF. The chain links TRBV6-1 to TRBJ2-7; TRBD1 might be the D (6 bases). CDR1 and CDR2 from the germline V gene are MNHNS and SASEGT. CDR3 length equals 15 residues. Deletions cut 1 base from V and 5 bases from J, with 15 bases between.

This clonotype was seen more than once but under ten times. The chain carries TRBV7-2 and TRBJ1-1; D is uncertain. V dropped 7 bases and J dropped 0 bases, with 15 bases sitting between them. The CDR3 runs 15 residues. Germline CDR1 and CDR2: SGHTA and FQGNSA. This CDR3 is CASTLSRLMNTEAFF. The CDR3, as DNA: TGTGCCAGCACCTTGTCGAGGTTGATGAACACTGAAGCTTTCTTT.

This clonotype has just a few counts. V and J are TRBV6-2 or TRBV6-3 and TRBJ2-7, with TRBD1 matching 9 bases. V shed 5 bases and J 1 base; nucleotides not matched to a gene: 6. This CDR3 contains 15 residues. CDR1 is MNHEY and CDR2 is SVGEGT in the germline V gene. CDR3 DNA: TGTGCCAGCAGTCGAACAGGGGGCACGTCCTACGAGCAGTACTTC. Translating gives CASSRTGGTSYEQYF.

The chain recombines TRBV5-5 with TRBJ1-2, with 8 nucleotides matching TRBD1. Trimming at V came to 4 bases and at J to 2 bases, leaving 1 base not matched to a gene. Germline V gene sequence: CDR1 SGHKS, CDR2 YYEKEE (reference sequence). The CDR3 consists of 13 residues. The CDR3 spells CASSDRGNYGYTF. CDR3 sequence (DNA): TGTGCCAGCAGCGACAGGGGCAACTATGGCTACACCTTC.

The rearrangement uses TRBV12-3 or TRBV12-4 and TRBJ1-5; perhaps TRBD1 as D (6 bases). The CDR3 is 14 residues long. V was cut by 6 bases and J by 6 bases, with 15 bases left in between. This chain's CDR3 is CASRREGEAQPQHF. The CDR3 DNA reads TGTGCCAGCAGACGAGAGGGGGAGGCTCAGCCCCAGCATTTT.

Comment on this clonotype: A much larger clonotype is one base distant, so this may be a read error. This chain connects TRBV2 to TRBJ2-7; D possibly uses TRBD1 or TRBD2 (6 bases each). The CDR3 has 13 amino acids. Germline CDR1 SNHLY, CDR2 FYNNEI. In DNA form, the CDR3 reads TGTACCAGCAACAGGGACTCCGCAGGAGCCCAGTACTTC. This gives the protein CTSNRDSAGAQYF.

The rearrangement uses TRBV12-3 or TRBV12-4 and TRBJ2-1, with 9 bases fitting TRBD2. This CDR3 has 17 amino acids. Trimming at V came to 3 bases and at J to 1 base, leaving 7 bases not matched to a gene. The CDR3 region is CASSLGGGGASYNEQFF. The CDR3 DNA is TGTGCCAGCAGTTTGGGGGGCGGGGGGGCTTCCTACAATGAGCAGTTCTTC.

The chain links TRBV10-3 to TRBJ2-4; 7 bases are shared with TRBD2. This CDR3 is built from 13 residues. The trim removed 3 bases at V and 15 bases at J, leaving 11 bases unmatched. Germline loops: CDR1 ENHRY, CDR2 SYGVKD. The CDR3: CAISDPGGYERYF. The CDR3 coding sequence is TGTGCCATCAGTGACCCGGGAGGCTACGAGCGGTACTTC.

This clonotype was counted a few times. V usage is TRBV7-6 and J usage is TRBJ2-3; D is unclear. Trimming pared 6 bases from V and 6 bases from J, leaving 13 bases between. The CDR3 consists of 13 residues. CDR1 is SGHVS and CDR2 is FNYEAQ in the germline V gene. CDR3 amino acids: CASSIGVRDTQYF. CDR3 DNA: TGTGCCAGCAGTATTGGCGTGCGGGATACGCAGTATTTT. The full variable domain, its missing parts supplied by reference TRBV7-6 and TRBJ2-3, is GAGVSQSPRYKVTKRGQDVALRCDPISGHVSLYWYRQALGQGPEFLTYFNYEAQQDKSGLPNDRFSAERPEGSISTLTIQRTEQRDSAMYRCASSIGVRDTQYFGPGTRLTVL.

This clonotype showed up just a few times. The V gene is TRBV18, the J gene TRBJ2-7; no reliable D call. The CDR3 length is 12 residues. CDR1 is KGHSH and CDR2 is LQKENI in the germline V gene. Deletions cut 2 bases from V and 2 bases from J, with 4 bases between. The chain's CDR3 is CASSPEAYEQYF. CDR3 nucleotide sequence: TGTGCCAGCTCACCAGAGGCCTACGAGCAGTACTTC.

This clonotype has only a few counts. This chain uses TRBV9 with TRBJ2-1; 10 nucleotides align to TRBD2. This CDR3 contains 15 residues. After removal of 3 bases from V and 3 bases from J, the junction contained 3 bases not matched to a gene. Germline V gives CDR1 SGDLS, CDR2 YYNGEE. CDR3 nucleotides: TGTGCCAGCAGCGCTAGCGGGAGTAGCTACAATGAGCAGTTCTTC. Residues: CASSASGSSYNEQFF.

CDR3 protein: CASSPGSFTGRRETQYF. The CDR3 nucleotides are TGTGCCAGCAGCCCAGGCAGTTTTACGGGGCGAAGGGAGACCCAGTACTTC. The chain has TRBV7-2 and TRBJ2-5; possibly TRBD1 or TRBD2 for D (5 bases each). The germline V gene has CDR1 SGHTA and CDR2 FQGNSA. V was cut by 5 bases and J by 5 bases, with 24 bases left in between. CDR3 size: 17 residues. Looking up the rest from reference TRBV7-2 and TRBJ2-5 gives the full variable domain: GAGVSQSPSNKVTEKGKDVELRCDPISGHTALYWYRQSLGQGLEFLIYFQGNSAPDKSGLPSDRFSAERTGGSVSTLTIQRTQQEDSAVYLCASSPGSFTGRRETQYFGPGTRLLVL.

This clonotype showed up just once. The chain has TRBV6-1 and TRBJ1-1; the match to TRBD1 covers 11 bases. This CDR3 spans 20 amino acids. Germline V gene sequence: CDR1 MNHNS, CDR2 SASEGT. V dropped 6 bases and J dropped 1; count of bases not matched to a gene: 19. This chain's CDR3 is CASRRSGTGGVMKANTEAFF. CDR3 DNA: TGTGCCAGCAGGAGATCCGGGACAGGGGGTGTGATGAAGGCGAACACTGAAGCTTTCTTT.

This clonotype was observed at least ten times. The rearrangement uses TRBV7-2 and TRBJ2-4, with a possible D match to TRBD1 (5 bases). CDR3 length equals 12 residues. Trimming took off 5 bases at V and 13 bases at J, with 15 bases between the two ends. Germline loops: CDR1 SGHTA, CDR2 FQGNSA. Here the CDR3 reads CASSLSGLEQYF. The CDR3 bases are TGTGCCAGCAGCCTCTCAGGGTTAGAGCAGTACTTC.

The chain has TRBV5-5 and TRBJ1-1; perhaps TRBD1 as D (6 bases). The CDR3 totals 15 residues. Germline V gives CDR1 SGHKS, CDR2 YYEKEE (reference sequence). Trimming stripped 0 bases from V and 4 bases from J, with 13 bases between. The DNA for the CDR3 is TGTGCCAGCAGCTTGGCCACAGGGTTCCGCACTGAAGCTTTCTTT. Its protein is CASSLATGFRTEAFF.

The CDR3 region is CASSQSTRQEGLAGGPAKNIQYF. The DNA of the CDR3 is TGCGCCAGCAGCCAGTCGACTCGCCAGGAGGGACTAGCGGGGGGGCCAGCCAAAAACATTCAGTACTTC. The rearrangement joins TRBV4-1 to TRBJ2-4; 16 nucleotides align to TRBD2. There are 23 residues in the CDR3. V lost 3 bases to trimming and J lost 0 bases; unmatched junction nucleotides: 17. The germline gives CDR1 MGHRA, CDR2 YSYEKL.

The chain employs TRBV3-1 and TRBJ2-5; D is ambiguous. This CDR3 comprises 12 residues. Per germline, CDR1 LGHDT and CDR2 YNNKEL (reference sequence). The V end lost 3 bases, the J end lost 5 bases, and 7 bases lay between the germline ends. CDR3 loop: CASSQIIETQYF. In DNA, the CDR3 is TGTGCCAGCAGCCAGATTATTGAGACCCAGTACTTC.

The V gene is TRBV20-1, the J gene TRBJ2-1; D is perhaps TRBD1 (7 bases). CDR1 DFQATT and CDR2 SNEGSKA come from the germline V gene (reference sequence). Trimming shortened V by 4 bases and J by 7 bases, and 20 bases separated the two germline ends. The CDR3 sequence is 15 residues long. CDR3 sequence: CSAIPPTGRKNEQFF. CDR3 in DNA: TGCAGTGCTATCCCTCCGACAGGGAGGAAAAATGAGCAGTTCTTC.

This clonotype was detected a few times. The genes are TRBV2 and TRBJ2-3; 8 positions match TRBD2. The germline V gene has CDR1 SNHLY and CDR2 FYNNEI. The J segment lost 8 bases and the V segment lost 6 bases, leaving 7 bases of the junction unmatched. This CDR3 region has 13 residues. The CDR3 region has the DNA TGTGCCAGCAGAGGGGCGGGGGGCATTACGCAGTATTTT. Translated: CASRGAGGITQYF.

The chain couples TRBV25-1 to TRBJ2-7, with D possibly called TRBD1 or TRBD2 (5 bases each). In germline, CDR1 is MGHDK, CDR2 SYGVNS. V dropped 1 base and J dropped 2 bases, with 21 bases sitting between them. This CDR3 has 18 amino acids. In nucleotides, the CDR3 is TGTGCCAGCAGTGAATCTCAGGGACCGACTTTATTGGCCTACGAGCAGTACTTC. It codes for CASSESQGPTLLAYEQYF.